The clone carrying this T cell receptor beta chain was seen more than once but under ten times. TCRdb reprocessed the 5' RACE reads via MiXCR and lists one record per CDR3 protein. Seen here are 450,000 to 650,000 distinct CDR3 sequences, about a fifth observed once, and the top ten hold 15% to 20%. These data belong to a study of T cells after yellow fever vaccination. CDR3 length: 14 residues. CDR1 and CDR2 (germline): SGHRS, YFSETQ. The V and J ends lost 0 bases and 3 bases respectively, with 7 bases between them. Sequenced material: PBMCs, taken 21 days after the first yellow fever vaccination. The sequence was obtained from a man younger than 35 who received the YFV17D yellow fever vaccine. The chain links TRBV5-1 to TRBJ1-5; D gene ambiguous. The CDR3 protein is CASSLGGHNQPQHF. CDR3 coding DNA: TGCGCCAGCAGCTTGGGAGGCCACAATCAGCCCCAGCATTTT.